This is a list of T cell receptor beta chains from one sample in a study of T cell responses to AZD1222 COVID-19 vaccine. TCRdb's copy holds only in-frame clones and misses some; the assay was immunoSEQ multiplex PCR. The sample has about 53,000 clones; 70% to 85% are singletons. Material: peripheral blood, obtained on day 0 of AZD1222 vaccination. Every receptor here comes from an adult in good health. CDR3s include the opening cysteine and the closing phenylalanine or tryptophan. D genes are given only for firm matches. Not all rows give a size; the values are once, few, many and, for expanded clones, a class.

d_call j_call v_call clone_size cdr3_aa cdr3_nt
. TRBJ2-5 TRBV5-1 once CASSLGQQETQYF TGCGCCAGCAGCTTGGGGCAGCAAGAGACCCAGTACTTC
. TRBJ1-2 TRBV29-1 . CSVEGTAGYGYTF TGCAGCGTTGAAGGAACAGCGGGGTATGGCTACACCTTC
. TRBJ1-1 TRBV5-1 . CASSLQLGDTEAFF TGCGCCAGCAGCTTACAGCTCGGGGACACTGAAGCTTTCTTT
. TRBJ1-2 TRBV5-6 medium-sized CASSYGTTLYYGYTF TGTGCCAGCAGCTATGGGACGACGCTTTACTATGGCTACACCTTC
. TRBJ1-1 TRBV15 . CATSIPKGEGTEAFF TGTGCCACCAGTATTCCCAAGGGTGAGGGGACTGAAGCTTTCTTT
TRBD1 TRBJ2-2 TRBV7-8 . CASSIRRGQGAGTGELFF TGTGCCAGCAGCATTAGGAGGGGGCAGGGGGCCGGCACCGGGGAGCTGTTTTTT
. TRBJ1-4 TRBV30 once CAWRNRATNEKLFF TGTGCCTGGAGGAACAGGGCAACTAATGAAAAACTGTTTTTT
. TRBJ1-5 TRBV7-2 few CASSKDGLVDQPQHF TGTGCCAGCAGTAAAGACGGCCTAGTAGATCAGCCCCAGCATTTT
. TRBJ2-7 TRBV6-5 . CASSYSVEGGEQYF TGTGCCAGCAGTTACAGTGTAGAGGGTGGCGAGCAGTACTTC
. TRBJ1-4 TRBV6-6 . CASRPGTNEKLFF TGTGCCAGCAGGCCCGGGACAAACGAAAAACTGTTTTTT
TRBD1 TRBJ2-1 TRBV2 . CASIRGLNEQFF TGTGCCAGCATTAGGGGGCTCAATGAGCAGTTCTTC
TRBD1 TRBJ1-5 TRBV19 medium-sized CASEDRGGNQPQHF TGTGCCAGTGAAGACAGGGGGGGCAATCAGCCCCAGCATTTT
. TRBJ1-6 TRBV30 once CAWSGRTAYNSPLHF TGTGCCTGGAGTGGGAGGACAGCCTATAATTCACCCCTCCACTTT
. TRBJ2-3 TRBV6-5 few CASSRFPGGTDTQYF TGTGCCAGCAGCCGGTTCCCCGGCGGCACAGATACGCAGTATTTT
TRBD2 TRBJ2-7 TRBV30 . CAWSYAGGFYEQYF TGTGCCTGGAGTTATGCGGGGGGGTTCTACGAGCAGTACTTC
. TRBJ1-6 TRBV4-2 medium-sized CASSQGGDSPLHF TGTGCCAGCAGCCAAGGAGGGGACTCACCCCTCCACTTT
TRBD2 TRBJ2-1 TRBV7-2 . CASSLQVTSGRVHEQFF TGTGCCAGCAGCTTACAAGTCACTAGCGGGAGAGTCCATGAGCAGTTCTTC
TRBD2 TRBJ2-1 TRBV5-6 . CASSLVTSGNWGQFF TGTGCCAGCAGCTTGGTGACTAGCGGAAACTGGGGGCAGTTCTTC
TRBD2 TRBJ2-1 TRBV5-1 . CASRVGLAATYNEQFF TGCGCCAGCAGGGTTGGACTAGCGGCTACCTACAATGAGCAGTTCTTC
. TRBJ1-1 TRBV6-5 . CASSWDYMNTEAFF TGTGCCAGCAGCTGGGATTACATGAACACTGAAGCTTTCTTT
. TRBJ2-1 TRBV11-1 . CASSHGTHNEQFF TGTGCCAGCAGCCACGGGACTCACAATGAGCAGTTCTTC
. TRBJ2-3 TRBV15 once CATSRDYQSTDTQYF TGTGCCACCAGCAGAGATTACCAGAGCACAGATACGCAGTATTTT
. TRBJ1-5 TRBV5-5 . CASSLAPNTLWQPQHF TGTGCCAGCAGCTTGGCGCCCAACACCTTGTGGCAGCCCCAGCATTTT
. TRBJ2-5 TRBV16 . CASSQTPRQETQYF TGTGCCAGCAGCCAAACCCCCCGCCAAGAGACCCAGTACTTC
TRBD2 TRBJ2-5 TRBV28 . CASSTPGGRSGETQYF TGTGCCAGCAGTACCCCGGGGGGTAGGTCTGGGGAGACCCAGTACTTC
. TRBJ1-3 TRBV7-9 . CASSSGTVSSGNTIYF TGTGCCAGCAGCTCCGGTACTGTTAGCTCTGGAAACACCATATATTTT
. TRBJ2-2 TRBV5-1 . CASSFTRGGNTGELFF TGCGCCAGCAGCTTTACCCGGGGAGGGAACACCGGGGAGCTGTTTTTT
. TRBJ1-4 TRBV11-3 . CASSPLTATNEKLFF TGTGCCAGCAGCCCCTTGACAGCAACTAATGAAAAACTGTTTTTT
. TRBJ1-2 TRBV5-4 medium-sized CASSLAELRGYGYTF TGTGCCAGCAGCTTGGCCGAGCTCAGGGGCTATGGCTACACCTTC
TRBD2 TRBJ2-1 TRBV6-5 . CASSLAGTRTEQFF TGTGCCAGCAGTCTGGCCGGGACTAGGACTGAGCAGTTCTTC
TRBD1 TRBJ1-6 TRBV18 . CASAGTGASYNSPLHF TGTGCCAGCGCCGGGACAGGGGCTTCCTATAATTCACCCCTCCACTTT
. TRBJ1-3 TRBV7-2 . CASSLGGDKGNTIYF TGTGCCAGCAGCCTCGGGGGGGACAAAGGGAACACCATATATTTT
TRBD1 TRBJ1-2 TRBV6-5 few CASSPRQGIGGYTF TGTGCCAGCAGCCCCAGACAGGGGATTGGCGGCTACACCTTC
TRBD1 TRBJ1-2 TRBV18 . CASSPETGKGYGYTF TGTGCCAGCTCACCGGAGACAGGGAAGGGCTATGGCTACACCTTC
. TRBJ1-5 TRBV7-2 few CASSLALGVVHQPQHF TGTGCCAGCAGCTTAGCGCTGGGAGTAGTACATCAGCCCCAGCATTTT
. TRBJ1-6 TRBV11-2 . CASSHDRSDSPLHF TGTGCCAGCAGCCACGACAGGTCTGACTCACCCCTCCACTTT
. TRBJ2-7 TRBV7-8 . CASSWGLGSRSYEQYF TGTGCCAGCAGCTGGGGTCTTGGGAGCCGTTCCTACGAGCAGTACTTC
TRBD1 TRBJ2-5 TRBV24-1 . CATSDGTANKETQYF TGTGCCACCAGTGACGGGACAGCGAACAAAGAGACCCAGTACTTC
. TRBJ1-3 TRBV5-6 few CASSLQAGNTIYF TGTGCCAGCAGCTTGCAGGCTGGAAACACCATATATTTT